This TCR beta chain was found in a study of glioma-infiltrating T cells. The study, taken as a whole, reports: Gliomas, especially low-grade, showed above-expected tissue-blood divergence; non-neoplastic patients showed below.

The CDR3 spans 17 residues. The germline CDR1 and CDR2 sequences are SGHTA and FQGNSA. V was trimmed by 6 bases and J by 0 bases, leaving 20 bases between them. Amplification of TCR alpha and beta CDR3 regions from RNA used iRepertoire nested multiplex PCR. For one-step reverse transcription and amplification, about 85-400 ng of tissue mRNA or PBMC total RNA was used. MiXCR, run by TCRdb on the multiplex PCR reads, gives a single entry per CDR3 protein. The table lists tens of thousands of distinct CDR3 sequences, 35% to 45% of them singletons. As concerns this clonotype: Its antigen is currently unknown.

The sequencing input was glioma tissue, nonneoplastic brain tissue, or PBMCs (not recorded which). J is TRBJ1-1 and V is TRBV7-2; D gene uncertain. The clonotype was recovered from a human donor with low-grade glioma or glioblastoma, undergoing nonglioma brain surgery, or in good health (not recorded which). The CDR3 nucleotides are TGTGCCAGCAGACTCCCCAAAGACCGGCCAATGAACACTGAAGCTTTCTTT. Its translation: CASRLPKDRPMNTEAFF.